Below, 29 T cell receptor beta chains from the same sample are listed, as sequenced in a study of regulatory T cells in long-lasting Graves disease (dated by TCRdb to the early 2020s). The label giving this sample's time point can be read as: newly diagnosed GD, antithyroid drugs for less than 3 months. For both TCR sequencing and RNA sequencing, RNA was extracted from PBMCs using TRIzol. Library preparation used multiplex PCR. For sequencing, an Illumina HiSeq 4000 was employed. CDR3 regions were amplified by Arm-PCR with iRepertoire HTBI primers to construct TCR beta libraries. TCRdb's own reprocessing of the public reads used fastp at Q25 and MiXCR and kept productive beta chains. Each CDR3 protein appears once, grouped with its most common genes and DNA. The sample table lists over 500,000 distinct CDR3 sequences, under 20% of them with a count of one. The top ten constitute approximately 20% of the sample.

These data also formed part of another study, on T cells in Graves' hyperthyroidism and ophthalmopathy.

The material sequenced was peripheral blood mononuclear cells (PBMCs), taken at new diagnosis, from a patient treated with antithyroid drugs. These receptors came from a woman aged 25 to 39 with Graves disease. Donor details come from another sample of the same person, matched by shared clones.

This clonotype occurred many times. This chain links TRBV27 with TRBJ2-3; D is undetermined. This CDR3 has 16 residues. From germline, CDR1 is MNHEY and CDR2 SMNVEV (reference sequence). V was clipped by 4 bases and J by 1 base, with 15 bases between them. In nucleotides, the CDR3 is TGTGCCAGCAGTTCGCCTTTCGGGTCCGGCACAGATACGCAGTATTTT. This translates into CASSSPFGSGTDTQYF.

This clonotype was found once. The chain has TRBV7-3 and TRBJ1-1, with D unresolved. Germline-derived CDR1 and CDR2 are SGHTA and FQGTGA. CDR3 length: 13 residues. Trimming took 3 bases from V and 4 from J, leaving 9 bases between them. CDR3 coding DNA: TGTGCCAGCAGCTTGGGTCCGGCCACTGAAGCTTTCTTT. This translates into CASSLGPATEAFF.

In its sample, this clonotype was seen many times. J is TRBJ1-1 and V is TRBV5-1; D gene unclear. Germline lookup yields CDR1 SGHRS and CDR2 YFSETQ. V lost 0 bases, J lost 3 bases, and 6 bases lay in between. The CDR3 contains 13 residues. DNA for the CDR3: TGCGCCAGCAGCTTGGAGACCTACACTGAAGCTTTCTTT. It is translated as CASSLETYTEAFF.

This clonotype has only one observation. A much larger clone differs from this one at a single base, so this may be a read error. The conserved phenylalanine or tryptophan is not found at the CDR3 terminus, so this likely reflects a read error. V and J are TRBV18 and TRBJ1-2, with D hard to call. Germline assignment: CDR1 KGHSH and CDR2 LQKENI. This CDR3 is 13 amino acids long. Trimming shortened V by 3 bases and J by 3 bases, and 8 bases separated the two germline ends. The CDR3 loop is CASSPGYDYGYTS. In DNA form, the CDR3 reads TGTGCCAGCTCACCGGGGTACGACTATGGCTACACCTCC.

V gene TRBV19 combines with J gene TRBJ1-4; 8 nucleotides match TRBD1. The germline gives CDR1 LNHDA, CDR2 SQIVND (reference sequence). V shed 5 bases, J shed 8 bases, and the junction held 10 bases outside the gene matches. There are 15 residues in the CDR3. CDR3 nucleotide sequence: TGTGCCAGTAGTGCCAGAACAGGGGGGAGAGAAAAACTGTTTTTT. It codes for CASSARTGGREKLFF. The whole variable domain, remainder taken from reference TRBV19 and TRBJ1-4, is DGGITQSPKYLFRKEGQNVTLSCEQNLNHDAMYWYRQDPGQGLRLIYYSQIVNDFQKGDIAEGYSVSREKKESFPLTVTSAQKNPTAFYLCASSARTGGREKLFFGSGTQLSVL.

The chain has TRBV20-1 and TRBJ2-7; D may be TRBD2 (6 bases). Germline values: CDR1 DFQATT, CDR2 SNEGSKA (reference sequence). Trimming removed 0 bases from V and 2 bases from J, with 11 bases in between. The CDR3 spans 14 residues. This CDR3 reads CSAREASAPYEQYF. Written as DNA, the CDR3 is TGCAGTGCTAGAGAGGCTAGCGCCCCCTACGAGCAGTACTTC.

There are many counts of this clonotype. The chain joins TRBV20-1 to TRBJ2-1, with TRBD2 matching 9 bases. J gave up 9 bases and V 4 bases, and 22 bases lay outside the gene matches. This CDR3 is built from 18 residues. Per the germline V gene, CDR1 is DFQATT and CDR2 is SNEGSKA (reference sequence). CDR3 protein: CSATNLAGTSAESFEQFF. In DNA, the CDR3 is TGCAGTGCTACCAACCTAGCGGGGACCTCGGCGGAGAGTTTTGAGCAGTTCTTC.

This chain links TRBV7-3 with TRBJ2-2; the D is unclear. The CDR3 consists of 17 residues. The V end was cut by 5 bases, the J end by 0 bases, with 16 bases between. CDR1 is SGHTA, CDR2 FQGTGA, per germline. The CDR3 is CASSPDNTRANTGELFF. The CDR3 nucleotides read TGTGCCAGCAGCCCCGACAACACAAGGGCGAACACCGGGGAGCTGTTTTTT. Variable domain in full (rest from reference TRBV7-3 and TRBJ2-2): GAGVSQTPSNKVTEKGKYVELRCDPISGHTALYWYRQSLGQGPEFLIYFQGTGAADDSGLPNDRFFAVRPEGSVSTLKIQRTERGDSAVYLCASSPDNTRANTGELFFGEGSRLTVL.

This clonotype showed up just a few times. CDR3 region: CAYTGISYEQYF. CDR3 in DNA: TGTGCCTACACCGGGATCTCCTACGAGCAGTACTTC. This chain links TRBV30 with TRBJ2-7, with D perhaps TRBD2 (5 bases). Germline lookup yields CDR1 GTSNPN and CDR2 SVGIG (reference sequence). This CDR3 comprises 12 residues. V lost 7 bases and J lost 0, with 10 bases in between.

The CDR3 reads CASSPIVGETDTQYF. The DNA for the CDR3 is TGTGCCAGCAGCCCTATAGTGGGAGAGACAGATACGCAGTATTTT. The chain has TRBV7-9 and TRBJ2-3, with D tentatively TRBD2 (5 bases). The V end lost 5 bases, the J end lost 3 bases, and 15 bases lay between the germline ends. CDR1 and CDR2 (germline): SEHNR, FQNEAQ (reference sequence). The CDR3 length is 15 residues.

As for this clonotype: A much larger clone differs by one base, so this may be a read error. The chain has TRBV2 and TRBJ2-5; 7 bases match TRBD2. This CDR3 is built from 17 residues. With 5 bases clipped from V and 11 bases from J, the junction kept 23 bases outside the gene matches. The germline V gene has CDR1 SNHLY and CDR2 FYNNEI. The CDR3 DNA follows: TGTGCCAGCAGTCCGCAGAGGGGCGGGAGTGGGTACAATGAGCAGTACTTC. This sequence encodes CASSPQRGGSGYNEQYF.

This clonotype was counted many times. The chain uses TRBV12-3 or TRBV12-4 and TRBJ1-1; D is unclear. The CDR3 totals 12 residues. The V gene lost 8 bases and the J gene lost 1 base, with 8 bases spanning the gap. The CDR3 is CASGSGNTEAFF. In DNA, the CDR3 is TGTGCCAGCGGGAGCGGGAACACTGAAGCTTTCTTT.

This clonotype was recorded many times. The chain carries TRBV28 and TRBJ2-1; 9 bases are a match to TRBD2. Germline loops: CDR1 MDHEN, CDR2 SYDVKM. The CDR3 extends over 16 amino acids. The V segment lost 5 bases and the J segment 1 base; nucleotides outside the gene matches: 6. The CDR3 DNA sequence: TGTGCCAGCAGTCACTCAGCGGGAGGTTCCTACAATGAGCAGTTCTTC. This encodes CASSHSAGGSYNEQFF.

V usage is TRBV12-3 or TRBV12-4 and J usage is TRBJ2-5; the D is unclear. The length of the CDR3 is 14 residues. Trimming cost V 3 bases and J 2 bases, with 10 bases left between them. The CDR3, as DNA: TGTGCCAGCAGTTTCCTCTTGGGGCAAGAGACCCAGTACTTC. This codes for CASSFLLGQETQYF.

In this sample, this clonotype turned up a few times. V usage is TRBV3-1 and J usage is TRBJ2-1; TRBD1 might be the D (6 bases). This CDR3 has 12 residues. Trimming shortened V by 3 bases and J by 9 bases, and 9 bases separated the two germline ends. Germline V gives CDR1 LGHDT, CDR2 YNNKEL (reference sequence). The CDR3 loop is CASSQGAGEQFF. DNA for the CDR3: TGTGCCAGCAGCCAGGGGGCGGGTGAGCAGTTCTTC.

This clonotype was counted many times. DNA of the CDR3: TGCGCCAGCAGTGACAGATCCAATACGCAGTATTTT. Residues: CASSDRSNTQYF. The chain is built from TRBV10-2 and TRBJ2-3, with unresolved D. V shed 3 bases and J shed 7 bases, with 8 bases lying between them. Germline CDR1 is WSHSY and CDR2 is SAAADI. CDR3 length: 12 amino acids.

The chain employs TRBV15 and TRBJ2-1, with unresolved D. The V end was cut by 4 bases, the J end by 7 bases, with 5 bases between. The CDR3 sequence is 11 residues long. Germline V gene lookup returns CDR1 LNHNV and CDR2 YYDKDF (reference sequence). The CDR3 DNA reads as TGTGCCACCAGCAAATCTAATGAGCAGTTCTTC. It translates to CATSKSNEQFF. Looking up the rest from reference TRBV15 and TRBJ2-1 gives the full variable domain: DAMVIQNPRYQVTQFGKPVTLSCSQTLNHNVMYWYQQKSSQAPKLLFHYYDKDFNNEADTPDNFQSRRPNTSFCFLDIRSPGLGDTAMYLCATSKSNEQFFGPGTRLTVL.

This clonotype was counted a few times. The J gene is TRBJ2-5, the V gene TRBV19, with D possibly being TRBD2 (5 bases). The CDR3 runs 13 residues. CDR1 is LNHDA and CDR2 is SQIVND in the germline V gene (reference sequence). V lost 0 bases, J lost 11 bases, and 13 bases lay in between. The CDR3 DNA is TGTGCCAGTAGTATAGATCTCCGGGATTCTCAGTACTTC. This sequence encodes CASSIDLRDSQYF.

This clonotype was picked up many times. The chain employs TRBV6-1 and TRBJ1-5; a weak D match, TRBD1 (5 bases). V was clipped by 10 bases and J by 2 bases, with 30 bases between them. The CDR3 contains 19 residues. Per germline, CDR1 MNHNS and CDR2 SASEGT. This chain's CDR3 is CATVSGGLRAGEGNQPQHF. The CDR3 DNA follows: TGTGCCACCGTTTCCGGGGGGTTAAGGGCGGGGGAAGGCAATCAGCCCCAGCATTTT.

This clonotype was counted ten times or more. The rearrangement uses TRBV24-1 and TRBJ2-7; the D gene could be TRBD1 or TRBD2 (6 bases each). This CDR3 spans 13 amino acids. Trimming stripped 6 bases from V and 5 bases from J, with 13 bases between. Per the germline V gene, CDR1 is KGHDR and CDR2 is SFDVKD. In DNA, the CDR3 is TGTGCCACCAGTCCGGGGGCGAGCCACGAGCAGTACTTC. Amino acid sequence: CATSPGASHEQYF.

The chain is built from TRBV12-3 or TRBV12-4 and TRBJ1-5; 9 nucleotides match TRBD1. V lost 6 bases to trimming and J lost 7 bases; unmatched junction nucleotides: 7. The CDR3 covers 14 residues. The CDR3, as DNA: TGTGCCAGCAGCAAACAGGGGGCCAGGCAGCCCCAGCATTTT. Encoded protein: CASSKQGARQPQHF.

This clonotype was recorded a few times. This rearrangement joins TRBV30 to TRBJ1-3; D is unresolved. This CDR3 has 13 amino acids. V gave up 2 bases and J gave up 2 bases, with 7 bases separating them. Germline CDR1 is GTSNPN and CDR2 is SVGIG (reference sequence). Here the CDR3 DNA reads TGTGCCTGGAGTCCTTACCCTGGAAACACCATATATTTT. The encoded protein is CAWSPYPGNTIYF. The full variable domain, its missing parts supplied by reference TRBV30 and TRBJ1-3, is SQTIHQWPATLVQPVGSPLSLECTVEGTSNPNLYWYRQAAGRGLQLLFYSVGIGQISSEVPQNLSASRPQDRQFILSSKKLLLSDSGFYLCAWSPYPGNTIYFGEGSWLTVV.

This clonotype was detected only a few times. This sequence joins TRBV19 and TRBJ1-2; D gene ambiguous. V was clipped by 8 bases and J by 8 bases, with 15 bases between them. Germline values: CDR1 LNHDA, CDR2 SQIVND (reference sequence). This CDR3 is built from 12 residues. The CDR3 here is CASEARMGGYTF. For the CDR3, the DNA is TGTGCCAGTGAGGCGCGGATGGGCGGCTACACCTTC.

This clonotype was counted between two and nine times. In DNA, the CDR3 is TGTGCCAGCAGCATGGACAGCGGGAATGAAAAACTGTTTTTT. Translation: CASSMDSGNEKLFF. This chain links TRBV7-9 with TRBJ1-4, with a weak D call TRBD1 (6 bases). The CDR3 has 14 residues. Germline CDR1 reads SEHNR; CDR2 reads FQNEAQ (reference sequence). V dropped 5 bases and J dropped 5 bases, with 12 bases sitting between them.

This clonotype was observed many times. The chain employs TRBV7-2 and TRBJ1-1; no reliable D call. Germline V gene sequence: CDR1 SGHTA, CDR2 FQGNSA. Trimming removed 1 base at V and 7 bases at J, with 10 bases between. CDR3 length equals 13 residues. In nucleotides, the CDR3 is TGTGCCAGCAGCTTAGTATTCGGGGTTGAAGCTTTCTTT. This translates into CASSLVFGVEAFF.

In this sample, this clonotype turned up a few times. J is TRBJ2-2 and V is TRBV30; no clear D gene. V was trimmed by 0 bases and J by 5 bases, leaving 16 bases between them. Germline-derived CDR1 and CDR2 are GTSNPN and SVGIG (reference sequence). CDR3 length: 16 residues. The CDR3 loop reads CAWSVVQVLLTGELFF. Here the CDR3 DNA reads TGTGCCTGGAGTGTAGTCCAGGTTCTACTAACCGGGGAGCTGTTTTTT.

This clonotype was recorded many times. The V gene is TRBV7-3, the J gene TRBJ1-5, with a possible D match to TRBD1 (5 bases). The CDR3 totals 13 residues. With 5 bases removed from V and 7 bases from J, the gap between germline ends came to 12 bases. The germline CDR1 and CDR2 sequences are SGHTA and FQGTGA. CDR3 protein: CASSTRVGQPQHF. CDR3 in DNA: TGTGCCAGCAGCACCAGGGTAGGCCAGCCCCAGCATTTT.

This clonotype appeared many times. V gene TRBV20-1 combines with J gene TRBJ2-2; 7 nucleotides line up with TRBD2. V dropped 4 bases and J dropped 0; count of bases not matched to a gene: 11. CDR1 is DFQATT and CDR2 is SNEGSKA in the germline V gene (reference sequence). The CDR3 has 17 residues. CDR3 DNA: TGCAGTGCTACCTCCTTGGGCGGGAGCGCGAACACCGGGGAGCTGTTTTTT. Translated, it gives CSATSLGGSANTGELFF.

This clonotype occurred a few times. Sequence at one end of the junction differs from germline and may be a read error. The rearrangement links TRBV7-8 to TRBJ2-7; 7 bases are a match to TRBD2. Germline CDR1 is SGHVS and CDR2 is FQNEAQ. The CDR3 sequence is 13 residues long. CDR3 DNA sequence: TGTGCCAGCAGCCTAGCGGAGCGCTACGAGCAGTACTTC. It specifies CASSLAERYEQYF. Filled out from reference TRBV7-8 and TRBJ2-7, the complete variable domain reads GAGVSQSPRYKVAKRGQDVALRCDPISGHVSLFWYQQALGQGPEFLTYFQNEAQLDKSGLPSDRFFAERPEGSVSTLKIQRTQQEDSAVYLCASSLAERYEQYFGPGTRLTVT.